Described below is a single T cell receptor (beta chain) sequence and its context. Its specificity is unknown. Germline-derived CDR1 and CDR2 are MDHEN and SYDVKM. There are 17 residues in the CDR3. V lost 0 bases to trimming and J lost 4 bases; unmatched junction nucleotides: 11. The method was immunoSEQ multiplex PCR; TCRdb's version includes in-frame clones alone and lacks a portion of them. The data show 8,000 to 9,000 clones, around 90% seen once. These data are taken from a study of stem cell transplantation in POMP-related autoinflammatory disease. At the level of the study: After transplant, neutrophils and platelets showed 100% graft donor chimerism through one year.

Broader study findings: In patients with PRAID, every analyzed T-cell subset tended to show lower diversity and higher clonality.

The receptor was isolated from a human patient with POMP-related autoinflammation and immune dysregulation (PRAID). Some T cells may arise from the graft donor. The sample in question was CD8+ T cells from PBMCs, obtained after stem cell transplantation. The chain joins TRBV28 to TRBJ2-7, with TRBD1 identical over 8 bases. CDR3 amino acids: CASSLWAHLDRGYEQYF. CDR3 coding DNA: TGTGCCAGCAGTTTATGGGCCCATCTAGACAGGGGTTACGAGCAGTACTTC. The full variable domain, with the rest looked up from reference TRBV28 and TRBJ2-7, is DVKVTQSSRYLVKRTGEKVFLECVQDMDHENMFWYRQDPGLGLRLIYFSYDVKMKEKGDIPEGYSVSREKKERFSLILESASTNQTSMYLCASSLWAHLDRGYEQYFGPGTRLTVT.